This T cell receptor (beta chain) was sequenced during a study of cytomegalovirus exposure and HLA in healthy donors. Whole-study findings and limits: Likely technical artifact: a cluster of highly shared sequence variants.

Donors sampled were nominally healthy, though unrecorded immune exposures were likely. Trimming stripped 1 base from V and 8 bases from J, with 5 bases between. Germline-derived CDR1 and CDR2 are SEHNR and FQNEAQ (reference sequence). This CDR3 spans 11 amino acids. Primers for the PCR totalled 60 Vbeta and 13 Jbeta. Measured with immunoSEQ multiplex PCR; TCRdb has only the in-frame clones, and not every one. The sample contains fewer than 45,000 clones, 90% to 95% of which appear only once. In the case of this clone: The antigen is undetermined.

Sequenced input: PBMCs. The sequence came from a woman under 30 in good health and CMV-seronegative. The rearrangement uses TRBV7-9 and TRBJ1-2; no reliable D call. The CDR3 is CASSLEAGYTF. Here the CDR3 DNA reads TGTGCCAGCAGCTTAGAAGCCGGCTACACCTTC. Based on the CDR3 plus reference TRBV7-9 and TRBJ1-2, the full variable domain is DTGVSQNPRHKITKRGQNVTFRCDPISEHNRLYWYRQTLGQGPEFLTYFQNEAQLEKSRLLSDRFSAERPKGSFSTLEIQRTEQGDSAMYLCASSLEAGYTFGSGTRLTVV.